One and the same sample provided the 27 T cell receptor beta chains below, sequenced in a study of blood T cells in healthy people across ages. With a J-beta primer mix and a sample-barcoded 5' primer, a second PCR ran about 6 to 11 cycles. TCRdb re-derived calls from the 5' RACE reads in MiXCR, one entry per CDR3 protein. Of about 680,000 distinct CDR3 sequences listed, 45% to 50% are singletons. The specimen sequenced was blood. These receptors originate from a woman aged 60-75 years in good health.

This chain connects TRBV7-2 to TRBJ1-6; D may be TRBD1 (6 bases). Germline lookup yields CDR1 SGHTA and CDR2 FQGNSA. Trimming stripped 1 base from V and 7 bases from J, with 14 bases between. The CDR3 is 16 residues long. The CDR3: CASSLGGTGLNSPLHF. CDR3 nucleotide sequence: TGTGCCAGCAGCTTAGGGGGTACAGGGCTAAATTCACCCCTCCACTTT.

J is TRBJ2-5 and V is TRBV20-1; 8 positions match TRBD1. The junction had 10 bases not matched to a gene; V was cut back by 6 bases and J by 7 bases. This CDR3 spans 13 amino acids. Germline CDR1 and CDR2: DFQATT and SNEGSKA (reference sequence). DNA of the CDR3: TGCAGTGCGTCTGGACAGGGATTAGCGACCCAGTACTTC. Its protein is CSASGQGLATQYF.

This clonotype appeared a single time. This chain uses TRBV20-1 with TRBJ1-3, with D hard to call. V lost 5 bases to trimming and J lost 2 bases, with 7 bases between them. The CDR3 contains 12 residues. Germline CDR1 is DFQATT and CDR2 is SNEGSKA (reference sequence). The CDR3 bases are TGCAGTGCTCGCCTTACTGGAAACACCATATATTTT. Its translation: CSARLTGNTIYF.

This clonotype has more than one count but fewer than ten. J is TRBJ1-6 and V is TRBV18; a weak D match, TRBD1 (5 bases). V lost 3 bases, J lost 4 bases, and 10 bases lay in between. The CDR3 runs 15 residues. Germline values: CDR1 KGHSH, CDR2 LQKENI. CDR3: CASSPAGAYNSPLHF. DNA for the CDR3: TGTGCCAGCTCACCTGCCGGGGCATATAATTCACCCCTCCACTTT.

This clonotype occurred many times. This chain links TRBV7-2 with TRBJ2-6; D is undetermined. Trimming left V 2 bases short and J 0 bases short, with 8 bases between. CDR3 length equals 16 residues. Germline V gives CDR1 SGHTA, CDR2 FQGNSA. The CDR3 region is CASSLLLTSGANVLTF. The CDR3, as DNA: TGTGCCAGCAGCTTACTTTTGACCTCTGGGGCCAACGTCCTGACTTTC.

This chain links TRBV20-1 with TRBJ2-7, with TRBD1 identical over 7 bases. Germline assignment: CDR1 DFQATT and CDR2 SNEGSKA (reference sequence). The CDR3 has 16 residues. J gave up 1 base and V 2 bases, and 11 bases lay outside the gene matches. The CDR3, as DNA: TGCAGTGCTAGACCTACACGGGGACAGACTTCCTACGAGCAGTACTTC. Protein product: CSARPTRGQTSYEQYF.

This clonotype was detected a few times. The chain joins TRBV5-5 to TRBJ2-5; maybe TRBD1 (6 bases). From germline, CDR1 is SGHKS and CDR2 YYEKEE (reference sequence). Trimming took 2 bases from V and 2 from J, leaving 10 bases between them. CDR3 length: 14 amino acids. DNA of the CDR3: TGTGCCAGCAGCTTTGGACAGCTTCAAGAGACCCAGTACTTC. Protein product: CASSFGQLQETQYF.

This clonotype occurred a few times. The chain links TRBV6-5 to TRBJ2-7; TRBD1 matches 7 bases. The length of the CDR3 is 13 residues. Germline lookup yields CDR1 MNHEY and CDR2 SVGAGI. The V segment lost 5 bases and the J segment 4 bases; nucleotides outside the gene matches: 5. For the CDR3, the DNA is TGTGCCAGCAGTGGTACAGGGGAATACGAGCAGTACTTC. This codes for CASSGTGEYEQYF.

This clonotype is a singleton in its sample. The chain couples TRBV20-1 to TRBJ2-2, with D tentatively TRBD1 (5 bases). Germline values: CDR1 DFQATT, CDR2 SNEGSKA (reference sequence). The ends were cut back, 3 bases at V and 3 bases at J, with 11 bases in the middle. This CDR3 spans 14 amino acids. The CDR3 DNA sequence: TGCAGTGCTAGTAGGGGCACCGACACCGGGGAGCTGTTTTTT. It encodes CSASRGTDTGELFF.

The sample holds one count of this clonotype. J is TRBJ2-3 and V is TRBV12-3 or TRBV12-4, with 8 nucleotides matching TRBD2. CDR3 length: 17 amino acids. Unmatched junction bases numbered 17, after V lost 7 bases and J lost 5 bases. CDR3 nucleotide sequence: TGTGCCAGCACCCCTCCCTCCAGCGGGAGCGATTTAGATACGCAGTATTTT. It encodes CASTPPSSGSDLDTQYF.

This clonotype was detected a few times. The chain is built from TRBV28 and TRBJ2-4; D perhaps matches TRBD1 (5 bases). TRBJ2-7 matches the DNA end more closely, so the J call is doubtful. CDR1 is MDHEN and CDR2 is SYDVKM in the germline V gene. This CDR3 contains 14 residues. CDR3 in amino acids: CASSLLAGNYEQYF. CDR3 in DNA: TGTGCCAGCAGTTTGCTGGCAGGGAACTACGAGCAGTACTTC.

This chain connects TRBV15 to TRBJ2-4, with 10 bases that match TRBD1. Near its end, the DNA agrees better with TRBJ2-7, so the J call may be wrong. The CDR3 runs 14 residues. CDR1 and CDR2 (germline): LNHNV, YYDKDF (reference sequence). The CDR3 sequence is CATSRKTGGHEQYF. CDR3 nucleotide sequence: TGTGCCACCAGCAGAAAGACAGGGGGCCACGAGCAGTACTTC.

The chain has TRBV9 and TRBJ2-1, with 8 nucleotides matching TRBD2. J lost 5 bases, V lost 0 bases, and 4 bases had no gene match. Per the germline V gene, CDR1 is SGDLS and CDR2 is YYNGEE. The CDR3 spans 15 residues. CDR3 sequence reads: CASSVGSGRNNEQFF. For the CDR3, the DNA is TGTGCCAGCAGCGTAGGGAGCGGGAGAAACAATGAGCAGTTCTTC.

The count of this clonotype is one. The V gene is TRBV29-1, the J gene TRBJ1-1; possible D gene TRBD1, 6 bases. Germline values: CDR1 SQVTM, CDR2 ANQGSEA. The CDR3 sequence is 13 residues long. The V end was cut by 4 bases, the J end by 4 bases, with 13 bases between. CDR3 sequence: CSVGTAGGTEAFF. CDR3 nucleotide sequence: TGCAGCGTTGGGACAGCCGGGGGCACTGAAGCTTTCTTT.

The rearrangement joins TRBV6-1 to TRBJ2-1; TRBD2 might be the D (5 bases). The germline V gene has CDR1 MNHNS and CDR2 SASEGT. The V and J ends lost 4 bases and 0 bases respectively, with 16 bases between them. The CDR3 runs to 17 residues. The CDR3 coding sequence is TGTGCCAGCAGTGGCACCTCGGGGTCGAGCTCCTACAATGAGCAGTTCTTC. Its translation: CASSGTSGSSSYNEQFF.

The chain recombines TRBV6-5 with TRBJ2-5; D not resolved. Trimming stripped 8 bases from V and 0 bases from J, with 13 bases between. CDR3 length: 14 amino acids. CDR1 MNHEY and CDR2 SVGAGI come from the germline V gene. The chain's CDR3 is CASRSRRDQETQYF. CDR3 nucleotides: TGTGCCAGCCGTTCTAGACGGGACCAAGAGACCCAGTACTTC.

The V and J genes are TRBV5-1 and TRBJ2-3; 11 nucleotides line up with TRBD1. The CDR3 spans 16 residues. Looked up from germline, CDR1 is SGHRS and CDR2 is YFSETQ. Trimming took 0 bases from V and 2 from J; bases not matched to a gene: 2. The CDR3 sequence is CASSLGDRGSTDTQYF. CDR3 coding DNA: TGCGCCAGCAGCTTGGGGGACAGGGGGTCCACAGATACGCAGTATTTT.

The chain employs TRBV9 and TRBJ2-3; TRBD2 might be the D (6 bases). Germline CDR1 SGDLS, CDR2 YYNGEE. Trimming took off 0 bases at V and 4 bases at J, with 12 bases between the two ends. The CDR3 contains 15 residues. This CDR3 is CASSVDQRAPDTQYF. The DNA of the CDR3 is TGTGCCAGCAGCGTAGACCAGCGGGCCCCAGATACGCAGTATTTT.

This clonotype has just a few counts. The chain is built from TRBV21-1 and TRBJ2-4; the table's D gene call, TRBD2, was not cross checked with the DNA. TRBV21-1 is tagged as a pseudogene. The CDR3 extends over 15 amino acids. CDR3: CASKRAGPQRNIQYF. In DNA, the CDR3 is TGTGCCAGCAAGAGGGCAGGACCACAGAGAAACATTCAGTACTTC.

This rearrangement joins TRBV12-3 or TRBV12-4 to TRBJ1-2; 7 nucleotides line up with TRBD1. V was pared by 5 bases and J by 3 bases, with 12 bases of the junction left unmatched. The CDR3 contains 16 residues. The CDR3 reads CASSPLHYRGHYGYTF. In DNA, the CDR3 is TGTGCCAGCAGTCCTCTCCACTACAGGGGCCACTATGGCTACACCTTC.

This sequence joins TRBV20-1 and TRBJ2-3; 7 bases align to TRBD1. J was trimmed by 2 bases and V by 5 bases; bases with no gene match: 13. This CDR3 region has 16 residues. The germline V gene has CDR1 DFQATT and CDR2 SNEGSKA (reference sequence). The CDR3 spells CSAPLERDSYTDTQYF. CDR3 coding DNA: TGCAGTGCTCCATTGGAAAGGGACAGCTACACAGATACGCAGTATTTT.

CDR3 residues: CASSPGQARTSREQYF. The DNA for the CDR3 is TGTGCCAGCAGTCCGGGACAGGCGAGGACCTCTCGGGAGCAGTACTTC. The gene calls are TRBV27 and TRBJ2-7; 8 bases map to TRBD1. This CDR3 has 16 residues. Trimming at V came to 5 bases and at J to 7 bases, leaving 16 bases not matched to a gene. Germline CDR1 and CDR2: MNHEY and SMNVEV (reference sequence).

The chain couples TRBV2 to TRBJ2-5, with TRBD1 identical over 9 bases. Judging by the DNA end, TRBJ2-7 fits better; the J call may be wrong. Germline CDR1 reads SNHLY; CDR2 reads FYNNEI. This CDR3 comprises 14 residues. CDR3 nucleotide sequence: TGTGCCAGCAGTATCGGGACAGGGAGGTACGAGCAGTACTTC. Residues: CASSIGTGRYEQYF.

The V and J genes are TRBV5-1 and TRBJ2-1; 9 nucleotides align to TRBD1. The length of the CDR3 is 14 residues. Losses at the gene ends were 4 bases for V and 7 bases for J; bases not matched to a gene: 6. In germline, CDR1 is SGHRS, CDR2 YFSETQ. The CDR3 region has the DNA TGCGCCAGCAGCCCTCGGACAGGGGAAAATGAGCAGTTCTTC. Residues: CASSPRTGENEQFF.

V gene TRBV11-1 combines with J gene TRBJ2-1, with D hard to call. Germline V gene data show CDR1 as SGHAT and CDR2 as FQDESV (reference sequence). Between the trimmed V and J ends, which lost 5 bases and 0 bases, there was a span of 14 bases. The CDR3 is made up of 16 amino acids. The CDR3: CASSPQVSDSYNEQFF. The DNA for the CDR3 is TGTGCCAGCAGCCCCCAGGTGAGCGACTCCTACAATGAGCAGTTCTTC.

This clonotype was recorded many times. The CDR3 sequence: CASSLVWDRGDEQYF. DNA of the CDR3: TGTGCCAGCAGCTTAGTTTGGGACAGGGGTGACGAGCAGTACTTC. The chain couples TRBV7-6 to TRBJ2-7, with 10 positions matching TRBD1. This CDR3 comprises 15 residues. CDR1 SGHVS and CDR2 FNYEAQ come from the germline V gene. The V and J ends lost 1 base and 5 bases, in that order; junction bases with no gene match: 5.

The chain carries TRBV9 and TRBJ2-7, with 9 positions matching TRBD1. Trimming took 1 base from V and 7 from J; bases not matched to a gene: 9. The CDR3 extends over 15 amino acids. From germline, CDR1 is SGDLS and CDR2 YYNGEE. CDR3 region: CASSVSGTGFREQYF. The CDR3 DNA reads TGTGCCAGCAGCGTATCCGGGACAGGGTTCCGGGAGCAGTACTTC.